The 32 T cell receptor beta chains presented below share a single source sample, sequenced in a study of blood T cells in healthy people across ages. Then a second PCR, running roughly 7 to 12 cycles, was carried out with a sample-barcoded 5' primer and a J-beta primer mix. TCRdb itself ran the 5' RACE reads through MiXCR, one entry per CDR3 protein. The repertoire has 1.4 million to 1.5 million distinct CDR3 sequences, roughly 45% of them found once; the top ten carry 6.5% to 10%. The sample was blood. These receptor sequences come from a woman aged 18 to 35 in good health.

This chain links TRBV29-1 with TRBJ1-1; D ambiguous. The CDR3 runs to 13 residues. The germline V gene has CDR1 SQVTM and CDR2 ANQGSEA. Trimming stripped 4 bases from V and 0 bases from J, with 9 bases between. The CDR3 loop is CSVAGLMNTEAFF. For the CDR3, the DNA is TGCAGCGTTGCTGGACTGATGAACACTGAAGCTTTCTTT.

This chain connects TRBV10-1 to TRBJ2-3; 12 bases line up with TRBD2. The V segment lost 8 bases and the J segment 6 bases; nucleotides outside the gene matches: 6. Germline V CDR1 and CDR2: WNHNN, SYGVQD (reference sequence). This CDR3 has 14 amino acids. DNA for the CDR3: TGCGCCAGCGCTAGCGGGGGGGCAACCGATACGCAGTATTTT. Translation: CASASGGATDTQYF.

The CDR3 loop reads CASSLDPSTTTKTQFF. The CDR3 bases are TGCGCCAGCAGCTTGGACCCCTCAACAACAACGAAGACCCAGTTCTTC. This chain connects TRBV5-1 to TRBJ2-1; no clear D gene. The CDR3 spans 16 residues. The V and J ends lost 0 bases and 13 bases respectively, with 23 bases between them. In germline, CDR1 is SGHRS, CDR2 YFSETQ.

The genes are TRBV20-1 and TRBJ2-5; maybe TRBD2 (6 bases). Germline CDR1 DFQATT, CDR2 SNEGSKA (reference sequence). The V gene lost 3 bases and the J gene lost 5 bases, with 10 bases spanning the gap. The CDR3 has 12 amino acids. For the CDR3, the DNA is TGCAGTGCTAGTCGGGAGCGGGAGACCCAGTACTTC. Translated, it gives CSASRERETQYF.

The CDR3 bases are TGCAGCGTTGTTTCCCAGACGAACACCGGGGAGCTGTTTTTT. It yields the protein CSVVSQTNTGELFF. V and J are TRBV29-1 and TRBJ2-2; D uncertain. This CDR3 has 14 residues. Per germline, CDR1 SQVTM and CDR2 ANQGSEA. V lost 4 bases to trimming and J lost 0 bases, with 9 bases between them.

This clonotype came up a few times. V and J are TRBV29-1 and TRBJ2-1; 7 positions match TRBD1. CDR3 length equals 13 residues. J lost 4 bases, V lost 7 bases, and 7 bases had no gene match. The V gene's germline CDR1 is SQVTM and CDR2 ANQGSEA. The CDR3 spells CSGLGTAYNEQFF. CDR3 DNA sequence: TGCAGCGGCCTGGGGACAGCGTACAATGAGCAGTTCTTC.

The V and J genes are TRBV5-6 and TRBJ2-1; D unresolved. V lost 0 bases and J lost 7, with 8 bases in between. The CDR3 contains 13 residues. The V gene's germline CDR1 is SGHDT and CDR2 YYEEEE. The CDR3 bases are TGTGCCAGCAGCTTGGATCTGCCAAATGAGCAGTTCTTC. This gives the protein CASSLDLPNEQFF.

A note on this clonotype: This may be a read error: a much more frequent sequence differs by one nucleotide. The chain uses TRBV7-2 and TRBJ2-7, with unresolved D. The CDR3 is made up of 14 amino acids. CDR1 is SGHTA, CDR2 FQGNSA, per germline. In nucleotides, the CDR3 is TGTGCCAGCAGCTCGTACCGAGCGTCCTCCGAGCAGTACTTC. Encoded protein: CASSSYRASSEQYF.

This clonotype was counted between two and nine times. The chain employs TRBV25-1 and TRBJ2-5; the match to TRBD2 covers 8 bases. The DNA end is more similar to TRBJ2-7, so the J call may be wrong. The CDR3 covers 16 residues. Germline CDR1 is MGHDK and CDR2 is SYGVNS. The CDR3 sequence: CASSELAGRSPHEQYF. CDR3 nucleotide sequence: TGTGCCAGCAGTGAATTAGCGGGGCGGAGCCCTCACGAGCAGTACTTC.

This clonotype was counted once. This chain joins TRBV23-1 and TRBJ2-7; 8 bases line up with TRBD1. Matching the DNA end better, TRBJ2-5 makes the J call doubtful. TRBV23-1 is classed as an ORF, of uncertain function. The CDR3 spans 14 residues. DNA of the CDR3: TGCGCCAGCAGTCAGGGACAGGAAGAAGAGACCCAGTACTTC. It translates to CASSQGQEEETQYF.

Only a few counts were recorded for this clonotype. This chain connects TRBV6-5 to TRBJ1-2, with TRBD1 matching 8 bases. Germline-derived CDR1 and CDR2 are MNHEY and SVGAGI. With 4 bases clipped from V and 5 bases from J, the junction kept 9 bases outside the gene matches. The CDR3 covers 15 residues. The CDR3 nucleotides read TGTGCCAGCAGTTCTCCCGGACAGGGTAGATATGGCTACACCTTC. Protein product: CASSSPGQGRYGYTF.

The chain has TRBV3-1 and TRBJ1-2; 7 bases are a match to TRBD1. The CDR3 runs 17 residues. CDR1 is LGHDT and CDR2 is YNNKEL in the germline V gene (reference sequence). Trimming took 1 base from V and 6 from J; bases not matched to a gene: 14. This CDR3 reads CASSQALEGRGQNGYTF. CDR3 coding DNA: TGTGCCAGCAGCCAAGCTTTAGAGGGCAGGGGACAGAATGGCTACACCTTC.

The chain employs TRBV28 and TRBJ2-3, with TRBD1 matching 9 bases. CDR3 length equals 15 residues. After removal of 3 bases from V and 3 bases from J, the junction contained 4 bases not matched to a gene. Germline CDR1 reads MDHEN; CDR2 reads SYDVKM. The CDR3 loop reads CASSFRDRETDTQYF. CDR3 DNA: TGTGCCAGCAGTTTCCGGGACAGGGAAACAGATACGCAGTATTTT.

This chain connects TRBV9 to TRBJ2-3; D is uncertain. The CDR3 is made up of 14 amino acids. The V end lost 1 base, the J end lost 2 bases, and 8 bases lay between the germline ends. Germline CDR1 SGDLS, CDR2 YYNGEE. CDR3 in amino acids: CASSVQQSTDTQYF. As DNA, the CDR3 is TGTGCCAGCAGCGTACAACAGTCCACAGATACGCAGTATTTT.

J is TRBJ2-1 and V is TRBV2, with TRBD1 matching 7 bases. The CDR3 is made up of 16 amino acids. With 8 bases clipped from V and 6 bases from J, the junction kept 16 bases outside the gene matches. CDR1 is SNHLY and CDR2 is FYNNEI in the germline V gene. CDR3 coding DNA: TGTGCCAGCGAGGGGGCGAGGGACAGAGGAGCCAATGAGCAGTTCTTC. It specifies CASEGARDRGANEQFF. Full variable domain (outside the CDR3, taken from reference TRBV2 and TRBJ2-1): EPEVTQTPSHQVTQMGQEVILRCVPISNHLYFYWYRQILGQKVEFLVSFYNNEISEKSEIFDDQFSVERPDGSNFTLKIRSTKLEDSAMYFCASEGARDRGANEQFFGPGTRLTVL.

There are a few counts of this clonotype. The rearrangement uses TRBV3-1 and TRBJ2-4, with 9 bases lining up with TRBD2. The CDR3 runs 16 residues. The germline gives CDR1 LGHDT, CDR2 YNNKEL (reference sequence). The ends lost 0 bases at V and 9 bases at J; junction bases unmatched: 9. In DNA form, the CDR3 reads TGTGCCAGCAGCCAAGAGGCTAGCGGGGTGAATAGCATTCAGTACTTC. Its translation: CASSQEASGVNSIQYF.

The chain carries TRBV5-1 and TRBJ1-1; weak D call: TRBD1 (6 bases). This CDR3 is 14 amino acids long. Germline values: CDR1 SGHRS, CDR2 YFSETQ. The V end lost 4 bases, the J end lost 1 base, and 11 bases lay between the germline ends. The CDR3 DNA sequence: TGCGCCAGCAGCACCGGACAGCAGAACACTGAAGCTTTCTTT. This gives the protein CASSTGQQNTEAFF. Using reference TRBV5-1 and TRBJ1-1 for the parts outside the CDR3, the full variable domain is KAGVTQTPRYLIKTRGQQVTLSCSPISGHRSVSWYQQTPGQGLQFLFEYFSETQRNKGNFPGRFSGRQFSNSRSEMNVSTLELGDSALYLCASSTGQQNTEAFFGQGTRLTVV.

The chain recombines TRBV20-1 with TRBJ2-1, with unresolved D. Deletions cut 5 bases from V and 8 bases from J, with 13 bases between. The CDR3 has 12 amino acids. Germline V gene lookup returns CDR1 DFQATT and CDR2 SNEGSKA (reference sequence). CDR3 region: CSAGPLLDEQFF. The CDR3 nucleotides read TGCAGTGCTGGGCCTCTGTTGGATGAGCAGTTCTTC.

This clonotype appeared a few times. The chain carries TRBV15 and TRBJ1-2; no firm D call. CDR1 is LNHNV, CDR2 YYDKDF, per germline (reference sequence). Trimming left V 3 bases short and J 5 bases short, with 10 bases between. The CDR3 consists of 13 residues. The CDR3, as DNA: TGTGCCACCAGCAGCGAGGCGGTGTATGGCTACACCTTC. Protein: CATSSEAVYGYTF.

V and J are TRBV2 and TRBJ2-7; TRBD1 is a possible D gene (5 bases). The CDR3 sequence is 14 residues long. CDR1 and CDR2 from the germline V gene are SNHLY and FYNNEI. Trimming removed 6 bases at V and 2 bases at J, with 14 bases between. The DNA of the CDR3 is TGTGCCAGCAGACCCTCAGGGCGAACCTACGAGCAGTACTTC. Its translation: CASRPSGRTYEQYF.

This clonotype has more than one count but fewer than ten. This chain links TRBV20-1 with TRBJ2-4; 7 bases are shared with TRBD2. The J call is doubtful: the DNA matches TRBJ2-7 better. This CDR3 region has 14 residues. Germline assignment: CDR1 DFQATT and CDR2 SNEGSKA (reference sequence). The CDR3 loop reads CSAREGAGAFEQYF. The CDR3 nucleotides read TGCAGTGCTAGAGAGGGCGCGGGAGCCTTCGAGCAGTACTTC.

The chain uses TRBV9 and TRBJ2-6; D is uncertain. Per the germline V gene, CDR1 is SGDLS and CDR2 is YYNGEE. The CDR3 covers 14 residues. The V end was cut by 4 bases, the J end by 12 bases, with 17 bases between. CDR3 nucleotides: TGTGCCAGCAGCTCCATGGTGGCGGTGGGCGTCCTGACTTTC. It specifies CASSSMVAVGVLTF.

This clonotype has more than one count but fewer than ten. J is TRBJ2-4 and V is TRBV2, with a weak D call TRBD1 (5 bases). The CDR3 loop spans 16 amino acids. V lost 4 bases, J lost 0 bases, and 13 bases lay in between. Germline values: CDR1 SNHLY, CDR2 FYNNEI. CDR3 in DNA: TGTGCCAGCAGTGGTGATGGGGCTCTAGCCAAAAACATTCAGTACTTC. Translated: CASSGDGALAKNIQYF.

The chain couples TRBV28 to TRBJ2-2; 8 bases map to TRBD1. J lost 7 bases, V lost 6 bases, and 7 bases had no gene match. Germline CDR1 MDHEN, CDR2 SYDVKM. The CDR3 is made up of 14 amino acids. The CDR3 nucleotides read TGTGCCAGCAGCCAGACAGGGGAGGACGGGGAGCTGTTTTTT. Protein product: CASSQTGEDGELFF.

V gene TRBV13 combines with J gene TRBJ2-3; 10 bases map to TRBD2. Per germline, CDR1 PRHDT and CDR2 FYEKMQ (reference sequence). The CDR3 length is 17 residues. J was trimmed by 7 bases and V by 2 bases; bases with no gene match: 12. The CDR3 coding sequence is TGTGCCAGCAGCTTATTGGATCTAGCGGGAGTCAAAAATACGCAGTATTTT. This encodes CASSLLDLAGVKNTQYF. The whole variable domain, remainder taken from reference TRBV13 and TRBJ2-3, is AAGVIQSPRHLIKEKRETATLKCYPIPRHDTVYWYQQGPGQDPQFLISFYEKMQSDKGSIPDRFSAQQFSDYHSELNMSSLELGDSALYFCASSLLDLAGVKNTQYFGPGTRLTVL.

V is TRBV25-1 and J is TRBJ2-5, with 9 bases aligning to TRBD1. Per the germline V gene, CDR1 is MGHDK and CDR2 is SYGVNS. The CDR3 runs to 12 residues. V lost 7 bases, J lost 11 bases, and 8 bases stayed unmatched. CDR3 DNA sequence: TGTGCCAGCACACAGGGGGCGCATGAGCAGTACTTC. Its translation: CASTQGAHEQYF.

A few counts support this clonotype. The chain uses TRBV4-2 and TRBJ2-3, with 8 bases identical to TRBD2. Germline V gene sequence: CDR1 LGHNA, CDR2 YNFKEQ. After removal of 4 bases from V and 0 bases from J, the junction contained 18 bases not matched to a gene. This CDR3 is built from 20 residues. CDR3 DNA sequence: TGTGCCAGCAGCCGAAATAGGATCGGCGGGGGGACGACTAGCACAGATACGCAGTATTTT. Protein: CASSRNRIGGGTTSTDTQYF.

Only a few counts were recorded for this clonotype. The chain couples TRBV12-3 or TRBV12-4 to TRBJ2-7, with no clear D. With 4 bases removed from V and 3 bases from J, the gap between germline ends came to 13 bases. This CDR3 region has 14 residues. In nucleotides, the CDR3 is TGTGCCAGCAGTTCCAACTACCCAAGCTACGAGCAGTACTTC. It is translated as CASSSNYPSYEQYF.

The chain combines TRBV6-1 with TRBJ2-1; either TRBD1 or TRBD2 may supply D (6 bases each). The CDR3 has 13 residues. CDR1 and CDR2 (germline): MNHNS, SASEGT. The germline V and J ends were trimmed by 4 bases and 7 bases, with 11 bases remaining between them. CDR3 in amino acids: CASSGQAGNEQFF. In DNA, the CDR3 is TGTGCCAGCAGTGGACAGGCGGGGAATGAGCAGTTCTTC.

The chain has TRBV7-6 and TRBJ2-1, with TRBD2 matching 7 bases. The CDR3 consists of 15 residues. V lost 1 base to trimming and J lost 6 bases; unmatched junction nucleotides: 6. Germline V gene lookup returns CDR1 SGHVS and CDR2 FNYEAQ. The CDR3 coding sequence is TGTGCCAGCAGCTTAGGTGGCGGGAGTTTCAATGAGCAGTTCTTC. Translating it yields CASSLGGGSFNEQFF.

In this sample, this clonotype turned up many times. This chain uses TRBV10-3 with TRBJ2-7, with D possibly TRBD2 on 5 matching bases. V was pared by 4 bases and J by 2 bases, with 6 bases between. This CDR3 is 12 amino acids long. CDR1 ENHRY and CDR2 SYGVKD come from the germline V gene. For the CDR3, the DNA is TGTGCCATCAGTGGGGGAGCCTACGAGCAGTACTTC. This encodes CAISGGAYEQYF.

The rearrangement links TRBV2 to TRBJ2-7, with D perhaps matching TRBD1 or TRBD2 (5 bases each). In germline, CDR1 is SNHLY, CDR2 FYNNEI. Trimming took 7 bases from V and 5 from J, leaving 12 bases between them. This CDR3 has 12 amino acids. DNA for the CDR3: TGTGCCAGCACTGGGACCGTGGACGAGCAGTACTTC. Translation gives CASTGTVDEQYF.